The clone carrying this TCR beta chain turned up a few times. Between the trimmed V and J ends, which lost 1 base and 0 bases, there was a span of 13 bases. This CDR3 region has 16 residues. Germline values: CDR1 SGHDN, CDR2 FVKESK. This sample was taken from a study of T cells in Graves' hyperthyroidism and ophthalmopathy. Amplification of TCR beta CDR3 regions was performed using RNA transcripts as template. With the HTBI primer set, the TCR CDR3 went through a first round of RT-PCR. Each CDR3 protein is one row after TCRdb ran MiXCR on the multiplex PCR reads. The sample includes some 250,000 distinct CDR3 sequences, nearly 15% seen only once; the top ten take 30% to 35%.

The V gene is TRBV14, the J gene TRBJ2-7; no clear D. Material for sequencing was blood. This TCR was sampled from a woman in her forties or fifties with Graves' hyperthyroidism that later progressed to Graves' ophthalmopathy. In DNA, the CDR3 is TGTGCCAGCAGCCAAGTTTCCAGGACCAACTCCTACGAGCAGTACTTC. Translated, it gives CASSQVSRTNSYEQYF.